This T cell receptor beta chain was sequenced in a study of T cell responses to AZD1222 COVID-19 vaccine. Some clones are missing from TCRdb's copy, which holds only in-frame ones; the method was immunoSEQ multiplex PCR. The sample lists about 120,000 clones, roughly 89% seen once, with 15% in the top ten. Points from the study as a whole: Repertoire sampling occurred only after the peak T cell response. Baseline antibody screening turned up just a handful of seropositive AZD1222 recipients. Clonal diversity may have been underestimated, and the donors were mostly white British, with more females than males.

The analysis combined second doses at about 4 or about 12 weeks. Germline-derived CDR1 and CDR2 are SGHRS and YFSETQ. CDR3 length: 13 amino acids. Trimming removed 5 bases from V and 4 bases from J; junction bases left unmatched: 1. In regard to this clone: Its antigen is undetermined.

This material consisted of peripheral blood, taken 28 days after the second AZD1222 dose. The chain employs TRBV5-1 and TRBJ2-2, with 8 bases that match TRBD2. The TCR comes from an adult who received the AZD1222 COVID-19 vaccine. The CDR3 sequence: CASRSGSTGELFF. In nucleotides, the CDR3 is TGCGCCAGCAGAAGCGGGAGCACCGGGGAGCTGTTTTTT.